A single sample is the source of the 5 T cell receptor beta chains below, sequenced in a study of CD8 T cells in ankylosing spondylitis. No antigen is known for these receptors. A single record per CDR3 protein comes from TCRdb applying MiXCR to the 5' RACE reads. The profile shows 450,000 or so distinct CDR3 sequences, roughly 26% of them singletons. Whole-study results and caveats: Apparently characteristic of ankylosing spondylitis blood was a TCR beta motif (fewer than 10 highly homologous variants).

Sequencing input: blood, either unsorted or a sorted T cell fraction (not recorded which). The receptors originated from a male donor with ankylosing spondylitis.

This rearrangement joins TRBV7-9 to TRBJ1-3; maybe TRBD1 (5 bases). Germline loops: CDR1 SEHNR, CDR2 FQNEAQ (reference sequence). Trimming took 5 bases from V and 11 from J, leaving 19 bases between them. The CDR3 consists of 14 residues. CDR3 in DNA: TGTGCCAGCAGCCAGGCGGGACGGACCGACGCCATATATTTT. Translation gives CASSQAGRTDAIYF.

This clonotype was picked up a small number of times. The V call is TRBV7-9, the J call TRBJ2-3; D gene ambiguous. The CDR3 runs to 12 residues. Per the germline V gene, CDR1 is SEHNR and CDR2 is FQNEAQ (reference sequence). Trimming pared 6 bases from V and 4 bases from J, leaving 8 bases between. CDR3 residues: CASRRNSDTQYF. CDR3 DNA sequence: TGTGCCAGCAGGCGGAACTCAGATACGCAGTATTTT. The variable domain in full, completed from reference TRBV7-9 and TRBJ2-3, reads DTGVSQNPRHKITKRGQNVTFRCDPISEHNRLYWYRQTLGQGPEFLTYFQNEAQLEKSRLLSDRFSAERPKGSFSTLEIQRTEQGDSAMYLCASRRNSDTQYFGPGTRLTVL.

This clonotype has more than one count but fewer than ten. This chain's CDR3 is CASSATGKYSYNEQFF. The CDR3 nucleotides read TGCGCCAGCAGTGCAACGGGGAAGTACTCCTACAATGAGCAGTTCTTC. V and J are TRBV10-1 and TRBJ2-1, with D possibly matching TRBD2 (5 bases). The CDR3 runs to 16 residues. Per the germline V gene, CDR1 is WNHNN and CDR2 is SYGVQD (reference sequence). V was trimmed by 4 bases and J by 0 bases, leaving 13 bases between them.

V is TRBV2 and J is TRBJ1-6; 8 positions match TRBD1. V was pared by 2 bases and J by 7 bases, with 4 bases of the junction left unmatched. The CDR3 extends over 15 amino acids. Germline V gene lookup returns CDR1 SNHLY and CDR2 FYNNEI. CDR3 nucleotide sequence: TGTGCCAGCAGTGAACAGACAGGGGCAAATTCACCCCTCCACTTT. Encoded protein: CASSEQTGANSPLHF.

The CDR3 DNA is TGTGCCAGCTCGCGCGCCGGGGGACTATACGAGCAGTACTTC. Protein product: CASSRAGGLYEQYF. The chain recombines TRBV18 with TRBJ2-7; 7 bases map to TRBD2. Germline CDR1 KGHSH, CDR2 LQKENI. V lost 6 bases and J lost 4; bases outside the gene matches: 9. The CDR3 runs 14 residues.